Following are 17 T cell receptor beta chains from one sample sequenced in a study of cytomegalovirus exposure and HLA in healthy donors. 13 Jbeta primers and 60 Vbeta primers were used for the PCR. Clones were sequenced by immunoSEQ multiplex PCR, and TCRdb holds only the in-frame ones, with some missing. The repertoire consists of some 160,000 clones, with around 88% occurring once and the leading ten covering nearly 2%. The sample taken for sequencing was PBMCs. The receptors here all came from a woman between 18 and 29 years old in good health and CMV-seronegative.

In its sample, this clone was seen once. This chain joins TRBV5-4 and TRBJ1-5; D ambiguous. Trimming took 0 bases from V and 7 from J, leaving 8 bases between them. There are 13 residues in the CDR3. Germline V gene sequence: CDR1 SGHNT, CDR2 YYREEE (reference sequence). CDR3 amino acids: CASSLDAGQPQHF. CDR3 DNA: TGTGCCAGCAGCTTGGATGCGGGGCAGCCCCAGCATTTT.

This chain connects TRBV19 to TRBJ2-3; no clear D. V dropped 0 bases and J dropped 2 bases, with 6 bases sitting between them. This CDR3 is 14 amino acids long. Germline lookup yields CDR1 LNHDA and CDR2 SQIVND (reference sequence). CDR3 sequence reads: CASSIESYTDTQYF. The DNA of the CDR3 is TGTGCCAGTAGTATAGAGAGCTACACAGATACGCAGTATTTT.

CDR3 in DNA: TGTGCCTCCCGGACTAGCGGTTACAATGAGCAGTTCTTC. This gives the protein CASRTSGYNEQFF. The V and J genes are TRBV30 and TRBJ2-1; 10 nucleotides match TRBD2. CDR1 and CDR2 from the germline V gene are GTSNPN and SVGIG (reference sequence). This CDR3 has 13 amino acids. J was trimmed by 4 bases and V by 7 bases; bases with no gene match: 4.

The chain couples TRBV18 to TRBJ1-3, with D tentatively TRBD1 (6 bases). Per germline, CDR1 KGHSH and CDR2 LQKENI. This CDR3 contains 16 residues. Trimming took 2 bases from V and 3 from J, leaving 14 bases between them. In DNA form, the CDR3 reads TGTGCCAGCTCACCAATAGCAGGGGCCTTTGGAAACACCATATATTTT. Its protein is CASSPIAGAFGNTIYF. Variable domain in full (rest from reference TRBV18 and TRBJ1-3): NAGVMQNPRHLVRRRGQEARLRCSPMKGHSHVYWYRQLPEEGLKFMVYLQKENIIDESGMPKERFSAEFPKEGPSILRIQQVVRGDSAAYFCASSPIAGAFGNTIYFGEGSWLTVV.

The V call is TRBV2, the J call TRBJ1-1; the match to TRBD1 covers 9 bases. J gave up 5 bases and V 4 bases, and 2 bases lay outside the gene matches. Germline lookup yields CDR1 SNHLY and CDR2 FYNNEI. The CDR3 has 13 amino acids. CDR3 in amino acids: CASSGQGGTEAFF. Here the CDR3 DNA reads TGTGCCAGCAGTGGACAGGGGGGGACTGAAGCTTTCTTT.

The genes are TRBV6-5 and TRBJ1-3; 7 nucleotides line up with TRBD1. Trimming took 5 bases from V and 1 from J; bases not matched to a gene: 5. The germline gives CDR1 MNHEY, CDR2 SVGAGI. The length of the CDR3 is 15 residues. The CDR3 sequence: CASSTLQGSGNTIYF. The CDR3 nucleotides read TGTGCCAGCAGTACCCTACAGGGGTCTGGAAACACCATATATTTT.

This chain links TRBV7-2 with TRBJ1-1; D is possibly TRBD1 (5 bases). Germline CDR1 and CDR2: SGHTA and FQGNSA. Trimming took 2 bases from V and 8 from J, leaving 15 bases between them. This CDR3 is built from 14 residues. CDR3 sequence: CASSLIVSQGEAFF. In DNA, the CDR3 is TGTGCCAGCAGCTTAATAGTCTCCCAGGGAGAAGCTTTCTTT.

The chain combines TRBV2 with TRBJ1-2; D ambiguous. V lost 1 base to trimming and J lost 4 bases, with 10 bases between them. Germline V lookup: CDR1 SNHLY, CDR2 FYNNEI. The CDR3 is made up of 14 amino acids. The DNA of the CDR3 is TGTGCCAGCAGTGAAGGAGAAGGCGGCTATGGCTACACCTTC. Its translation: CASSEGEGGYGYTF. Combining the CDR3 with reference TRBV2 and TRBJ1-2 gives the whole variable domain EPEVTQTPSHQVTQMGQEVILRCVPISNHLYFYWYRQILGQKVEFLVSFYNNEISEKSEIFDDQFSVERPDGSNFTLKIRSTKLEDSAMYFCASSEGEGGYGYTFGSGTRLTVV.

The count of this clone is one. CDR3: CSVSDTQETQYF. CDR3 in DNA: TGCAGCGTTTCAGACACGCAAGAGACCCAGTACTTC. The chain recombines TRBV29-1 with TRBJ2-5; D unclear. Germline values: CDR1 SQVTM, CDR2 ANQGSEA. The germline V and J ends were trimmed by 5 bases and 2 bases, with 9 bases remaining between them. This CDR3 is built from 12 residues. The full variable domain, its missing parts supplied by reference TRBV29-1 and TRBJ2-5, is SAVISQKPSRDICQRGTSLTIQCQVDSQVTMMFWYRQQPGQSLTLIATANQGSEATYESGFVIDKFPISRPNLTFSTLTVSNMSPEDSSIYLCSVSDTQETQYFGPGTRLLVL.

The V and J genes are TRBV2 and TRBJ1-5; D perhaps matches TRBD1 (6 bases). Deletions cut 6 bases from V and 3 bases from J, with 12 bases between. The CDR3 covers 14 residues. Germline V lookup: CDR1 SNHLY, CDR2 FYNNEI. CDR3 protein: CASRVRTDNQPQHF. CDR3 bases: TGTGCCAGCAGGGTTAGGACAGACAATCAGCCCCAGCATTTT.

The chain has TRBV7-9 and TRBJ1-4; D remains unclear. The CDR3 is 16 residues long. V shed 4 bases and J shed 5 bases, with 17 bases lying between them. Per the germline V gene, CDR1 is SEHNR and CDR2 is FQNEAQ (reference sequence). CDR3 loop: CASSSPRQPPNEKLFF. Written as DNA, the CDR3 is TGTGCCAGCAGCTCTCCTAGGCAGCCCCCCAATGAAAAACTGTTTTTT.

V and J are TRBV19 and TRBJ1-4, with TRBD1 matching 7 bases. Germline CDR1 reads LNHDA; CDR2 reads SQIVND (reference sequence). CDR3 length: 13 amino acids. V lost 6 bases to trimming and J lost 7 bases; unmatched junction nucleotides: 5. The CDR3 protein is CASRPSGGEKLFF. CDR3 in DNA: TGTGCCAGTAGACCTTCAGGGGGTGAAAAACTGTTTTTT.

This clone occurred a few times. The chain joins TRBV4-1 to TRBJ2-1, with D possibly being TRBD1 (6 bases). The CDR3 has 16 amino acids. Trimming left V 5 bases short and J 0 bases short, with 14 bases between. Germline V gene sequence: CDR1 MGHRA, CDR2 YSYEKL. The CDR3 DNA follows: TGCGCCAGCAGCTCGGACAGCTTTAGCTCCTACAATGAGCAGTTCTTC. Its translation: CASSSDSFSSYNEQFF.

The genes are TRBV28 and TRBJ1-1; D unresolved. Deletions cut 8 bases from V and 4 bases from J, with 23 bases between. The germline gives CDR1 MDHEN, CDR2 SYDVKM. There are 16 residues in the CDR3. CDR3 sequence (DNA): TGTGCCAGCCAAACAGACGTGGAGGTGGAGGGCACTGAAGCTTTCTTT. This sequence encodes CASQTDVEVEGTEAFF.

The V call is TRBV18, the J call TRBJ2-2, with D maybe TRBD1 (6 bases). Germline V gives CDR1 KGHSH, CDR2 LQKENI. Trimming stripped 2 bases from V and 3 bases from J, with 10 bases between. The CDR3 spans 15 residues. DNA for the CDR3: TGTGCCAGCTCACCAACATACAGGGACACCGGGGAGCTGTTTTTT. Translating it yields CASSPTYRDTGELFF.

The chain carries TRBV28 and TRBJ1-2, with 10 bases that match TRBD1. This CDR3 has 14 amino acids. Losses at the gene ends were 3 bases for V and 8 bases for J; bases not matched to a gene: 6. CDR1 and CDR2 (germline): MDHEN, SYDVKM. This CDR3 reads CASSFTTGGKGYTF. In nucleotides, the CDR3 is TGTGCCAGCAGTTTCACGACAGGGGGCAAAGGCTACACCTTC.

This sequence joins TRBV5-4 and TRBJ2-1; D is perhaps TRBD2 (5 bases). With 0 bases removed from V and 7 bases from J, the gap between germline ends came to 14 bases. The CDR3 length is 15 residues. Germline CDR1 SGHNT, CDR2 YYREEE (reference sequence). CDR3 amino acids: CASSLDGTSGNEQFF. CDR3 DNA sequence: TGTGCCAGCAGCTTGGATGGAACCTCGGGAAATGAGCAGTTCTTC.